This passage covers 13 T cell receptor beta chains from one sample sequenced in a study of blood T cell repertoires in COVID-19. The table came from immunoSEQ multiplex PCR; TCRdb's copy has only in-frame clones and leaves some out. The top ten clones hold 1.5% to 2% of a sample with over 150,000 clones, approximately 90% of them seen once. The source material was peripheral blood. These receptors were taken from a man aged 18-30 years who had recovered from COVID-19.

The rearrangement joins TRBV18 to TRBJ2-7; D perhaps matches TRBD2 (7 bases). V lost 3 bases and J 3 bases, leaving 39 bases between the germline ends. The CDR3 runs 23 residues. The germline gives CDR1 KGHSH, CDR2 LQKENI. The CDR3 is CASSPLSADRSFPRRETLYEQYF. As DNA, the CDR3 is TGTGCCAGCTCACCGCTCTCGGCCGACAGGAGCTTCCCGAGGCGGGAGACCCTCTACGAGCAGTACTTC.

The chain has TRBV5-4 and TRBJ2-7; 7 positions match TRBD1. The CDR3 has 14 amino acids. V shed 4 bases and J 2 bases; nucleotides not matched to a gene: 6. The germline CDR1 and CDR2 sequences are SGHNT and YYREEE (reference sequence). The CDR3 region has the DNA TGTGCCAGCAGCGTCCGGGACAGTACCTACGAGCAGTACTTC. Amino acids: CASSVRDSTYEQYF.

The rearrangement uses TRBV7-2 and TRBJ1-4; 9 nucleotides line up with TRBD1. In germline, CDR1 is SGHTA, CDR2 FQGNSA. V lost 1 base, J lost 7 bases, and 10 bases stayed unmatched. The CDR3 length is 17 residues. The CDR3 nucleotides are TGTGCCAGCAGCTTAGGGAGAGGGACAGGGTGGGGTGAAAAACTGTTTTTT. Its translation is CASSLGRGTGWGEKLFF.

There are a few counts of this clone. The genes are TRBV7-9 and TRBJ2-5, with TRBD1 identical over 7 bases. Unmatched junction bases numbered 2, after V lost 5 bases and J lost 2 bases. Germline-derived CDR1 and CDR2 are SEHNR and FQNEAQ (reference sequence). CDR3 length: 13 amino acids. The chain's CDR3 is CASSQQGQETQYF. The CDR3 DNA reads as TGTGCCAGCAGCCAACAGGGGCAAGAGACCCAGTACTTC.

This chain uses TRBV2 with TRBJ1-5; 7 bases are shared with TRBD1. Trimming removed 5 bases from V and 6 bases from J; junction bases left unmatched: 7. CDR3 length: 14 residues. CDR1 and CDR2 from the germline V gene are SNHLY and FYNNEI. The CDR3 coding sequence is TGTGCCAGCAGTACCGGGACAGTGGGTCAGCCCCAGCATTTT. It codes for CASSTGTVGQPQHF.

The genes are TRBV4-3 and TRBJ2-2; 8 bases map to TRBD2. The length of the CDR3 is 16 residues. V lost 3 bases to trimming and J lost 2 bases; unmatched junction nucleotides: 5. Germline V CDR1 and CDR2: LGHNA, YSLEER. CDR3 amino acids: CASSHLLADNTGELFF. Written as DNA, the CDR3 is TGCGCCAGCAGCCATCTACTAGCGGACAACACCGGGGAGCTGTTTTTT.

The CDR3 region is CASSPGLAGGPTTDTQYF. The CDR3 coding sequence is TGTGCCAGCAGTCCCGGACTAGCGGGAGGGCCTACCACAGATACGCAGTATTTT. The rearrangement links TRBV28 to TRBJ2-3; TRBD2 matches 15 bases. The CDR3 has 18 amino acids. Germline V CDR1 and CDR2: MDHEN, SYDVKM. The ends lost 5 bases at V and 2 bases at J; junction bases unmatched: 8.

This clone was seen just once. The V gene is TRBV24-1, the J gene TRBJ1-2, with D hard to call. Germline V CDR1 and CDR2: KGHDR, SFDVKD. V lost 4 bases, J lost 8 bases, and 13 bases lay in between. This CDR3 spans 13 amino acids. Here the CDR3 reads CATSDPRSGGYTF. The CDR3 DNA is TGTGCCACCAGTGACCCGAGATCGGGGGGCTACACCTTC.

About this clone itself: Different DNA sequences within this sample yield the same CDR3. The V gene is TRBV12-3 or TRBV12-4, the J gene TRBJ2-3; unclear D gene. The CDR3 is 11 residues long. V was shortened by 5 bases and J by 4 bases, with 4 bases between the two germline ends. The CDR3 sequence: CASSLSDTQYF. In nucleotides, the CDR3 is TGTGCCAGCAGTCTCTCAGATACGCAGTATTTT.

The DNA of the CDR3 is TGTGCCAGCAGTAAAGACAGTAACTATGGCTACACCTTC. Protein product: CASSKDSNYGYTF. V usage is TRBV7-2 and J usage is TRBJ1-2; tentative D call: TRBD1 (5 bases). Per the germline V gene, CDR1 is SGHTA and CDR2 is FQGNSA. V lost 6 bases, J lost 1 base, and 9 bases lay in between. This CDR3 comprises 13 residues.

The chain has TRBV19 and TRBJ2-1; TRBD1 aligns across 9 bases. CDR1 is LNHDA, CDR2 SQIVND, per germline (reference sequence). J gave up 9 bases and V 5 bases, and 8 bases lay outside the gene matches. This CDR3 is 14 amino acids long. CDR3 region: CASSWDRAFPEQFF. The CDR3 DNA reads TGTGCCAGTAGTTGGGACAGGGCTTTCCCTGAGCAGTTCTTC.

CDR3 sequence (DNA): TGTGCCAGCAGAGAAAACTTCCAGGGGCTACAGAATCAGCCCCAGCATTTT. Translating it yields CASRENFQGLQNQPQHF. This chain joins TRBV2 and TRBJ1-5; TRBD1 is a possible D gene (6 bases). CDR3 length: 17 amino acids. Trimming shortened V by 6 bases and J by 4 bases, and 22 bases separated the two germline ends. Germline V gene data show CDR1 as SNHLY and CDR2 as FYNNEI.

The chain combines TRBV11-2 with TRBJ2-7; D is ambiguous. CDR3 length: 13 residues. Looked up from germline, CDR1 is SGHAT and CDR2 is FQNNGV. V lost 1 base to trimming and J lost 4 bases, with 8 bases between them. The CDR3 DNA sequence: TGTGCCAGCAGCTTAGCCGGGTCTTACGAGCAGTACTTC. Translating it yields CASSLAGSYEQYF.